This TCR beta chain was sequenced in a study of radiation and T cells in renal cell carcinoma. As for this clone: Its specificity is unknown.

Germline V gives CDR1 LNHDA, CDR2 SQIVND (reference sequence). The CDR3 has 15 amino acids. Losses at the gene ends were 6 bases for V and 5 bases for J; bases not matched to a gene: 10. Time point defined: baseline pretreatment blood. The treatment is: 15 Gy SBRT to primary tumor, nephrectomy 4 weeks later. Serial blood draws occurred at baseline and 2 and 4 weeks post-SBRT. The patient's renal cell carcinoma had clear cell pathology. Data came from immunoSEQ multiplex PCR; TCRdb stores just in-frame clones and leaves some out. The sample shows approximately 140,000 clones, approximately 87% of them seen only once. Findings and caveats of the study: In blood, top tumor clones expanded by 2 weeks, shrinking by 4.

The clonotype originates from a woman in her forties or fifties with renal cell carcinoma. The V call is TRBV19, the J call TRBJ2-3, with 8 bases identical to TRBD1. This sample comprised blood, obtained from a patient whose treatment included radiotherapy and nephrectomy. The CDR3 region is CASRSQGAEGDTQYF. For the CDR3, the DNA is TGTGCCAGTAGATCCCAGGGGGCAGAGGGAGATACGCAGTATTTT.